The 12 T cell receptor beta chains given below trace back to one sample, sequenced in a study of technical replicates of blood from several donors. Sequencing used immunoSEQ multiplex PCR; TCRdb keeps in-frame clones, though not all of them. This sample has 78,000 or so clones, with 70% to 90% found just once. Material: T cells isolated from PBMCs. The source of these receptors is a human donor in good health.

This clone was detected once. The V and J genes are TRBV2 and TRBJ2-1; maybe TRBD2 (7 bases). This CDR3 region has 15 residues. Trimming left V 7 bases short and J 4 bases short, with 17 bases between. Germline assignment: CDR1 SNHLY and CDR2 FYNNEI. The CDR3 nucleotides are TGTGCCAGCACCCTCAAGGGGGGAGGGTACAATGAGCAGTTCTTC. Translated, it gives CASTLKGGGYNEQFF.

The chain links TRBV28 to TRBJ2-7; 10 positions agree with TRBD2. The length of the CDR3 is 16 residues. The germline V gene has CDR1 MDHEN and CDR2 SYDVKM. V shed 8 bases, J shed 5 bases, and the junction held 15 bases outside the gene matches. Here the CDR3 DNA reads TGTGCCAGCTGGAACGACGTTAGCGGGAGGATAGACGAGCAGTACTTC. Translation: CASWNDVSGRIDEQYF.

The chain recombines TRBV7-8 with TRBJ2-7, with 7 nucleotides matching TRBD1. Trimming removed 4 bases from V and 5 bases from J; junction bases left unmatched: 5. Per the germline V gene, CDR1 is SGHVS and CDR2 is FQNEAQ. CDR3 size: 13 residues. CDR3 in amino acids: CASSWTGPDEQYF. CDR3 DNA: TGTGCCAGCAGCTGGACAGGCCCCGACGAGCAGTACTTC.

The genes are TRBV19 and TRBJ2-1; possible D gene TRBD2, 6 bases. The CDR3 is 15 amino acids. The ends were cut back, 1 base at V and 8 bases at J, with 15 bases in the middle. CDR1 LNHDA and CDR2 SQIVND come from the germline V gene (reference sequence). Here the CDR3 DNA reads TGTGCCAGTAGTATAGGCGGGACCTTGTTCGATGAGCAGTTCTTC. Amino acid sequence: CASSIGGTLFDEQFF.

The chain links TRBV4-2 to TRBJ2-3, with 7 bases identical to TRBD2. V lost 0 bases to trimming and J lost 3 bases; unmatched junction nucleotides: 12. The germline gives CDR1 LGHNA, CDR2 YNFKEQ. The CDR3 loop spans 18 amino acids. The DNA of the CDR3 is TGTGCCAGCAGCCAAGACCCGGAGTACGCGGGAGTTACAGATACGCAGTATTTT. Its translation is CASSQDPEYAGVTDTQYF.

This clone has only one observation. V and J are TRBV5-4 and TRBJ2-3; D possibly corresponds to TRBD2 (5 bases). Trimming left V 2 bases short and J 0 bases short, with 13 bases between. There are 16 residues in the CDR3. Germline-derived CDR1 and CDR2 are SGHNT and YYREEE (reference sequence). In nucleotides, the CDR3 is TGTGCCAGCAGCTTCGCTAGCCTTTTTAGCACAGATACGCAGTATTTT. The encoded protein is CASSFASLFSTDTQYF.

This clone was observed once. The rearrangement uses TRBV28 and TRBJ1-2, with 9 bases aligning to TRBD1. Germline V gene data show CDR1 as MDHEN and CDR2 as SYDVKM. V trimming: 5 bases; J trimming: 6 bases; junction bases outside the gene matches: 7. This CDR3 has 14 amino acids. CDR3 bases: TGTGCCAGCAGTCCCCCAGGACAGGGGCATGGCTACACCTTC. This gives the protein CASSPPGQGHGYTF.

The CDR3 DNA follows: TGTGCCAGCAGCTTGGGACAGGGGATCACCGGGGAGCTGTTTTTT. It is translated as CASSLGQGITGELFF. The rearrangement links TRBV5-8 to TRBJ2-2, with 8 bases that match TRBD1. CDR1 and CDR2 (germline): SGHTS, YDEGEE. The CDR3 is 15 residues long. V lost 0 bases to trimming and J lost 4 bases; unmatched junction nucleotides: 2. The entire variable domain, with the rest obtained from reference TRBV5-8 and TRBJ2-2, is as follows: EAGVTQSPTHLIKTRGQQATLRCSPISGHTSVYWYQQALGLGLQFLLWYDEGEERNRGNFPPRFSGRQFPNYSSELNVNALELEDSALYLCASSLGQGITGELFFGEGSRLTVL.

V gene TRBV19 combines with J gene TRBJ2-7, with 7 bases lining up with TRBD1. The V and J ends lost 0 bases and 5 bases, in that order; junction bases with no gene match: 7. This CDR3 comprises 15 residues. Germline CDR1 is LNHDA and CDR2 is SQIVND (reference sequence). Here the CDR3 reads CASSIDRQGVNEQYF. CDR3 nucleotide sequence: TGTGCCAGTAGTATAGATAGGCAGGGGGTCAACGAGCAGTACTTC.

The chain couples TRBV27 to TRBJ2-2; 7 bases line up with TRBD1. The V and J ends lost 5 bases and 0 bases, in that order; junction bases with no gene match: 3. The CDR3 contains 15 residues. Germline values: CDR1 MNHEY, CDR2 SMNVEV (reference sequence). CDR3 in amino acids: CASSRQGANTGELFF. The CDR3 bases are TGTGCCAGCAGTCGACAGGGCGCGAACACCGGGGAGCTGTTTTTT.

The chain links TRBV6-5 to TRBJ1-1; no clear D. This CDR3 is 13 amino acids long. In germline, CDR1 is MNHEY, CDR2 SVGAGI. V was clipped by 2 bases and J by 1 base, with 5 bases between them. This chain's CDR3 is CASSYLGNTEAFF. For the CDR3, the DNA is TGTGCCAGCAGTTACCTAGGGAACACTGAAGCTTTCTTT.

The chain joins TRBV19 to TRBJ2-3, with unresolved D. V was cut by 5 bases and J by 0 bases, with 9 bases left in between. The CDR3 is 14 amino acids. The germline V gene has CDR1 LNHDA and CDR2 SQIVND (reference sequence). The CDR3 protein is CASSRLTSTDTQYF. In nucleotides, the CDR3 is TGTGCCAGTAGTCGACTTACTAGCACAGATACGCAGTATTTT.